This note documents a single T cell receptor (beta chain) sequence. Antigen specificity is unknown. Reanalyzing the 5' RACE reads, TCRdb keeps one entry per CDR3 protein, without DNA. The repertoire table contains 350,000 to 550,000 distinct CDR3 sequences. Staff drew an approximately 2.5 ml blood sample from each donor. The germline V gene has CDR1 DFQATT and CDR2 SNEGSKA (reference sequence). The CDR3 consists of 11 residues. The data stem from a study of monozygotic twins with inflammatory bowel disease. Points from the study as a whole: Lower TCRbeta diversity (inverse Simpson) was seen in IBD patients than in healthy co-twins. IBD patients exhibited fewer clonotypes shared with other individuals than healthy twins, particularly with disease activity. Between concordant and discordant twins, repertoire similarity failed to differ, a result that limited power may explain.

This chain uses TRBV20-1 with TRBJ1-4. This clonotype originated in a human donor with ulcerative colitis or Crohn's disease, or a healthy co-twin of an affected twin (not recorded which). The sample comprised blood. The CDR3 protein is CSASRSEKLFF.